The 22 T cell receptor beta chains in this list originate from one sample, sequenced in a study of cytomegalovirus exposure and HLA in healthy donors. The PCR made use of 60 Vbeta and 13 Jbeta primers. Produced via immunoSEQ multiplex PCR; TCRdb's table is partial and in-frame only. The sample lists hundreds of thousands of clones, roughly 90% seen once, with roughly 2.1% in the top ten. Source material: PBMCs. The receptors originated from a woman in her late teens or twenties in good health and CMV-seronegative.

The V call is TRBV5-6, the J call TRBJ2-7; 8 bases are shared with TRBD1. Unmatched junction bases numbered 10, after V lost 4 bases and J lost 7 bases. The CDR3 extends over 14 amino acids. Germline CDR1 and CDR2: SGHDT and YYEEEE. The CDR3 reads CASSTVDRVDEQYF. CDR3 nucleotides: TGTGCCAGCAGCACGGTGGACAGGGTAGATGAGCAGTACTTC. Looking up the rest from reference TRBV5-6 and TRBJ2-7 gives the full variable domain: DAGVTQSPTHLIKTRGQQVTLRCSPKSGHDTVSWYQQALGQGPQFIFQYYEEEERQRGNFPDRFSGHQFPNYSSELNVNALLLGDSALYLCASSTVDRVDEQYFGPGTRLTVT.

The chain couples TRBV4-1 to TRBJ1-6, with a weak D call TRBD1 (6 bases). CDR1 is MGHRA, CDR2 YSYEKL, per germline. The CDR3 runs 15 residues. V was shortened by 5 bases and J by 6 bases, with 14 bases between the two germline ends. For the CDR3, the DNA is TGCGCCAGCAGCTTGCAGGGGTATGGTAATTCACCCCTCCACTTT. As protein: CASSLQGYGNSPLHF.

This rearrangement joins TRBV25-1 to TRBJ2-3; no reliable D call. Trimming removed 7 bases from V and 6 bases from J, with 8 bases in between. Germline V gives CDR1 MGHDK, CDR2 SYGVNS. CDR3 size: 11 residues. DNA of the CDR3: TGTGCCAGCATCCCCAGGGATACGCAGTATTTT. It yields the protein CASIPRDTQYF.

The chain has TRBV29-1 and TRBJ2-1; 14 bases line up with TRBD2. The CDR3 extends over 17 amino acids. Germline trimming cut 6 bases from V and 4 bases from J; bases unmatched to any gene: 11. Germline V gene lookup returns CDR1 SQVTM and CDR2 ANQGSEA. CDR3 sequence: CSVAKTSGGAKYNEQFF. In DNA form, the CDR3 reads TGCAGCGTGGCGAAGACTAGCGGGGGGGCCAAGTACAATGAGCAGTTCTTC.

The rearrangement uses TRBV30 and TRBJ2-7, with D perhaps matching TRBD2 (6 bases). There are 13 residues in the CDR3. Deletions cut 1 base from V and 2 bases from J, with 9 bases between. Germline V lookup: CDR1 GTSNPN, CDR2 SVGIG (reference sequence). The chain's CDR3 is CAWSGGDPYEQYF. For the CDR3, the DNA is TGTGCCTGGAGTGGCGGGGATCCCTACGAGCAGTACTTC.

The V gene is TRBV5-1, the J gene TRBJ1-1, with no clear D. Germline-derived CDR1 and CDR2 are SGHRS and YFSETQ. This CDR3 is built from 16 residues. Trimming removed 0 bases from V and 1 base from J, with 13 bases in between. The CDR3 loop is CASSLAPTLRNTEAFF. In DNA form, the CDR3 reads TGCGCCAGCAGCTTGGCCCCGACACTCCGGAACACTGAAGCTTTCTTT.

V usage is TRBV9 and J usage is TRBJ2-7; possible D gene TRBD2, 5 bases. V was pared by 2 bases and J by 4 bases, with 10 bases between. The length of the CDR3 is 13 residues. Germline V gene sequence: CDR1 SGDLS, CDR2 YYNGEE. The CDR3 region has the DNA TGTGCCAGCAGCGTGGACTTCAGGTACGAGCAGTACTTC. Amino acid sequence: CASSVDFRYEQYF.

The chain combines TRBV10-1 with TRBJ2-2; a possible D gene is TRBD1 (5 bases). CDR1 and CDR2 (germline): WNHNN, SYGVQD (reference sequence). This CDR3 has 14 amino acids. Trimming took off 2 bases at V and 6 bases at J, with 10 bases between the two ends. The chain's CDR3 is CASSEGGASGELFF. In DNA form, the CDR3 reads TGCGCCAGCAGTGAGGGTGGGGCGTCCGGGGAGCTGTTTTTT.

The gene calls are TRBV6-6 and TRBJ1-2, with TRBD1 matching 9 bases. The CDR3 is 15 amino acids. V shed 5 bases, J shed 5 bases, and the junction held 9 bases outside the gene matches. CDR1 is MNHNY, CDR2 SVGAGI, per germline (reference sequence). CDR3 in DNA: TGTGCCAGCAGTGGGGGACAGGGCAAGGGGTATGGCTACACCTTC. Its protein product is CASSGGQGKGYGYTF.

The chain uses TRBV7-9 and TRBJ2-3, with D maybe TRBD2 (6 bases). Germline CDR1 and CDR2: SEHNR and FQNEAQ (reference sequence). V was shortened by 5 bases and J by 6 bases, with 21 bases between the two germline ends. The CDR3 length is 16 residues. The CDR3 is CASSRSRRGYTDTQYF. DNA for the CDR3: TGTGCCAGCAGCCGCAGCCGGCGGGGCTACACCGATACGCAGTATTTT.

This sequence joins TRBV11-1 and TRBJ1-4, with D uncertain. In germline, CDR1 is SGHAT, CDR2 FQDESV (reference sequence). Trimming took off 3 bases at V and 0 bases at J, with 2 bases between the two ends. The CDR3 consists of 13 residues. Written as DNA, the CDR3 is TGTGCCAGCAGCTTCACAACTAATGAAAAACTGTTTTTT. Protein sequence: CASSFTTNEKLFF.

This rearrangement joins TRBV5-4 to TRBJ2-1, with D perhaps matching TRBD1 (6 bases). Germline CDR1 and CDR2: SGHNT and YYREEE (reference sequence). CDR3 length: 12 amino acids. V shed 2 bases and J shed 9 bases, with 9 bases lying between them. CDR3 region: CASSFGGLEQFF. As DNA, the CDR3 is TGTGCCAGCAGCTTTGGGGGCCTTGAGCAGTTCTTC.

The gene calls are TRBV5-1 and TRBJ2-5, with 8 bases that match TRBD2. V lost 6 bases to trimming and J lost 3 bases; unmatched junction nucleotides: 4. The CDR3 loop spans 13 amino acids. Germline loops: CDR1 SGHRS, CDR2 YFSETQ. The CDR3 loop reads CASTRGGKETQYF. CDR3 DNA: TGCGCCAGCACACGCGGGGGGAAAGAGACCCAGTACTTC.

V usage is TRBV29-1 and J usage is TRBJ2-7; D ambiguous. The CDR3 totals 11 residues. CDR1 SQVTM and CDR2 ANQGSEA come from the germline V gene. The V gene lost 1 base and the J gene lost 4 bases, with 5 bases spanning the gap. CDR3 protein: CSVEVRYEQYF. Written as DNA, the CDR3 is TGCAGCGTTGAAGTCAGATACGAGCAGTACTTC.

This clone came up once. The rearrangement uses TRBV2 and TRBJ1-5; D call uncertain. Per the germline V gene, CDR1 is SNHLY and CDR2 is FYNNEI. The CDR3 is 13 residues long. V dropped 4 bases and J dropped 9 bases, with 13 bases sitting between them. The CDR3 reads CASSAGGLGPQHF. The DNA of the CDR3 is TGTGCCAGCAGTGCGGGAGGGTTAGGGCCCCAGCATTTT. Together with reference TRBV2 and TRBJ1-5, the CDR3 gives the full variable domain: EPEVTQTPSHQVTQMGQEVILRCVPISNHLYFYWYRQILGQKVEFLVSFYNNEISEKSEIFDDQFSVERPDGSNFTLKIRSTKLEDSAMYFCASSAGGLGPQHFGDGTRLSIL.

The V gene is TRBV29-1, the J gene TRBJ2-1; 8 bases fit TRBD2. Germline V gives CDR1 SQVTM, CDR2 ANQGSEA. The CDR3 is 14 amino acids. V lost 8 bases to trimming and J lost 8 bases; unmatched junction nucleotides: 14. The CDR3 bases are TGCAGCTGCGCCGGGACTAGTAAGTTTCATGAGCAGTTCTTC. Residues: CSCAGTSKFHEQFF.

As concerns this clone: One junction end disagrees with the germline gene, perhaps due to a read error. J is TRBJ2-2 and V is TRBV7-9, with a tentative D call TRBD1 (5 bases). The CDR3 contains 13 residues. Germline lookup yields CDR1 SEHNR and CDR2 FQNEAQ (reference sequence). The CDR3 DNA follows: TGTTCCAGCAGCTATCAGGGAACCGGGGAGCTGTTTTTT. Its protein product is CSSSYQGTGELFF.

In this sample, this clone turned up once. The chain joins TRBV6-5 to TRBJ1-2; D unclear. Trimming removed 0 bases at V and 8 bases at J, with 7 bases between. The CDR3 consists of 12 residues. In germline, CDR1 is MNHEY, CDR2 SVGAGI. The CDR3 region has the DNA TGTGCCAGCAGTTACTCGACGGGGGGCTACACCTTC. Its translation is CASSYSTGGYTF.

J is TRBJ2-3 and V is TRBV13; 16 bases are a match to TRBD2. CDR1 is PRHDT, CDR2 FYEKMQ, per germline (reference sequence). CDR3 size: 19 residues. V was clipped by 3 bases and J by 4 bases; unmatched bases: 10. CDR3 protein: CASSLGLAGGPGMPDTQYF. In nucleotides, the CDR3 is TGTGCCAGCAGCTTGGGACTAGCGGGGGGGCCGGGAATGCCAGATACGCAGTATTTT.

This rearrangement joins TRBV30 to TRBJ2-6; possibly TRBD2 for D (7 bases). V was pared by 2 bases and J by 4 bases, with 18 bases between. This CDR3 is built from 17 residues. CDR1 is GTSNPN, CDR2 SVGIG, per germline (reference sequence). The CDR3 sequence: CAWSTWGGATGANVLTF. The CDR3 DNA is TGTGCCTGGAGTACTTGGGGGGGGGCTACCGGGGCCAACGTCCTGACTTTC.

This rearrangement joins TRBV7-9 to TRBJ1-6; 7 bases align to TRBD1. CDR3 length: 15 residues. Germline CDR1 reads SEHNR; CDR2 reads FQNEAQ (reference sequence). V was clipped by 5 bases and J by 7 bases; unmatched bases: 8. The CDR3 coding sequence is TGTGCCAGCAGCAACGACAGGGTTGGAAATTCACCCCTCCACTTT. As protein: CASSNDRVGNSPLHF.

The chain combines TRBV7-2 with TRBJ1-6; 7 nucleotides line up with TRBD1. Trimming removed 4 bases from V and 13 bases from J; junction bases left unmatched: 13. Germline CDR1 SGHTA, CDR2 FQGNSA. The CDR3 totals 15 residues. For the CDR3, the DNA is TGTGCCAGCAGCTCGTACGGGACAGTAATAGGTCCCCTCCACTTT. This gives the protein CASSSYGTVIGPLHF.